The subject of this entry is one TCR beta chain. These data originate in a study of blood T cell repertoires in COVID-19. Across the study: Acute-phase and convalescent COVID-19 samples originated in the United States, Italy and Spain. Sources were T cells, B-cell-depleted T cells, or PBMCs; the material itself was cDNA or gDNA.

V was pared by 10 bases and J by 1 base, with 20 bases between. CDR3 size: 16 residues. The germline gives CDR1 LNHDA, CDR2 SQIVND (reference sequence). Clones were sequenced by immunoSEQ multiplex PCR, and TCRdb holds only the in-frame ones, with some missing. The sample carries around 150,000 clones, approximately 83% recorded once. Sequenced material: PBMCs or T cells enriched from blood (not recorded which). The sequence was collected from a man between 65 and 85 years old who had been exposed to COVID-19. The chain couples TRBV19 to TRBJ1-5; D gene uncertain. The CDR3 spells CATSNPRLPSNQPQHF. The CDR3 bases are TGTGCCACAAGCAACCCCAGGTTACCGAGCAATCAGCCCCAGCATTTT.